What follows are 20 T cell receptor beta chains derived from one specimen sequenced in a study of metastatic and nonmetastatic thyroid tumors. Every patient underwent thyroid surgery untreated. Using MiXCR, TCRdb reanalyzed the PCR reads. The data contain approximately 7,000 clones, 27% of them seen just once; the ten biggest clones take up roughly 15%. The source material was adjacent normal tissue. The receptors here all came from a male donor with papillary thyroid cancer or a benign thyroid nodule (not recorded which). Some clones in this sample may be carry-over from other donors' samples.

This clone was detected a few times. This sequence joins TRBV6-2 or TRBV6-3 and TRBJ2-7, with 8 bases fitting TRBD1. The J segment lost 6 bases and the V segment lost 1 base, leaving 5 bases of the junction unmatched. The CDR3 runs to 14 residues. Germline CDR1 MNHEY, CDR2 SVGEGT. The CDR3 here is CASSYFAGGSEQYF. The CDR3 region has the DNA TGTGCCAGCAGTTACTTCGCAGGGGGCAGCGAGCAGTACTTC.

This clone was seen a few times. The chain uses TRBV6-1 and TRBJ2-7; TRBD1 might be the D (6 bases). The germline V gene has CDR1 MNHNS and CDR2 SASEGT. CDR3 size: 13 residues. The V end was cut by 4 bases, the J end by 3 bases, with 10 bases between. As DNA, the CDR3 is TGTGCCAGCAGTGTGGACAGCTTCTACGAGCAGTACTTC. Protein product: CASSVDSFYEQYF.

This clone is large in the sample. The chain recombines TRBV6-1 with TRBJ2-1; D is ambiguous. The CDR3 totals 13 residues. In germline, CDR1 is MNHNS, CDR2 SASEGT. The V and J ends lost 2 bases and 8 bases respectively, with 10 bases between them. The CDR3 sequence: CASSESRFDEQFF. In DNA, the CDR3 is TGTGCCAGCAGTGAAAGCCGCTTTGATGAGCAGTTCTTC.

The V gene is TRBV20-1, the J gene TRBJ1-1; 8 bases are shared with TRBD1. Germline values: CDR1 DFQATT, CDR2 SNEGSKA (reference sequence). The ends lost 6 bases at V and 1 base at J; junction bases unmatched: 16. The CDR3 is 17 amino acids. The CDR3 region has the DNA TGCAGTGCCAAAGACAGGGGACTTATACTGACGAACACTGAAGCTTTCTTT. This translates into CSAKDRGLILTNTEAFF.

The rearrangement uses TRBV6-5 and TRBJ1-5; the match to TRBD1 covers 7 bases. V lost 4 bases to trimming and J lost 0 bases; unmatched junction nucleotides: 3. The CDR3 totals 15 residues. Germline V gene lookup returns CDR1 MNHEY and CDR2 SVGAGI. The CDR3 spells CASSWGTDSNQPQHF. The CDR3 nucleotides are TGTGCCAGCAGTTGGGGGACAGATAGCAATCAGCCCCAGCATTTT.

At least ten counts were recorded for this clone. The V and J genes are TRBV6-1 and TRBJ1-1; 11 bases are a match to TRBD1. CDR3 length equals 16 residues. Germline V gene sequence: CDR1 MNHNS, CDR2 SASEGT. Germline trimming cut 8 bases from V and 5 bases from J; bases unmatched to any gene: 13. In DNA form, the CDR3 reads TGTGCCAGCGGATCCTTAGGACAGGGGGCGCGTACTGAAGCTTTCTTT. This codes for CASGSLGQGARTEAFF.

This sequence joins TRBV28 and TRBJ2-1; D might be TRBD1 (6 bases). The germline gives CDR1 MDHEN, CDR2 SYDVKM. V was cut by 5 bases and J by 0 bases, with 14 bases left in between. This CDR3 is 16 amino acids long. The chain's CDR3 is CASSRRQDGSYNEQFF. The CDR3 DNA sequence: TGTGCCAGCAGTAGAAGACAGGACGGCTCCTACAATGAGCAGTTCTTC. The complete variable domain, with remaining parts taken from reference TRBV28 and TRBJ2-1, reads DVKVTQSSRYLVKRTGEKVFLECVQDMDHENMFWYRQDPGLGLRLIYFSYDVKMKEKGDIPEGYSVSREKKERFSLILESASTNQTSMYLCASSRRQDGSYNEQFFGPGTRLTVL.

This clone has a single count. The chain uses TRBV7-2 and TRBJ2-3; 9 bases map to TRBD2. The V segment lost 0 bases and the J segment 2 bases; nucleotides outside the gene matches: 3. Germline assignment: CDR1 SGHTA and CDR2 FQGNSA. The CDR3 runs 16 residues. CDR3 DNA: TGTGCCAGCAGCTTAGCTAGCGGGAGCTCCACAGATACGCAGTATTTT. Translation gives CASSLASGSSTDTQYF.

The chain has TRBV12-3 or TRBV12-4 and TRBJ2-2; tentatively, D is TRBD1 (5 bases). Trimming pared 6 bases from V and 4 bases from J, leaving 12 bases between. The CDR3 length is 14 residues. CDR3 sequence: CASSPRQITGELFF. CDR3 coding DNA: TGTGCCAGCAGCCCTAGACAGATCACCGGGGAGCTGTTTTTT.

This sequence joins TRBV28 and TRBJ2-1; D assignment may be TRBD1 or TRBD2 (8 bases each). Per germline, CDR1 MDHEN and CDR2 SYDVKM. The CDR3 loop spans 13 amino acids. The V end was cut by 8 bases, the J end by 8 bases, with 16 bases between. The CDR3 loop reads CASQGARGDEQFF. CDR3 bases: TGTGCCAGCCAGGGGGCGCGGGGGGATGAGCAGTTCTTC.

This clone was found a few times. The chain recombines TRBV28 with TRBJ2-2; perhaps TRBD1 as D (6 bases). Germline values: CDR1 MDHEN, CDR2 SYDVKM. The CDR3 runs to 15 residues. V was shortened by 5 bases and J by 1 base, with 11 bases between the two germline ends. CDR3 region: CASSISGQNTGELFF. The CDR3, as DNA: TGTGCCAGCAGTATCTCGGGACAGAACACCGGGGAGCTGTTTTTT.

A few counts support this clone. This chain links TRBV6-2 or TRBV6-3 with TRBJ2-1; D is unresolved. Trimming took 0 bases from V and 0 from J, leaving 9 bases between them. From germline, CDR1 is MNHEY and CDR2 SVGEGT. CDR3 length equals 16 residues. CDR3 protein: CASSYSLLSSYNEQFF. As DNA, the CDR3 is TGTGCCAGCAGTTACTCGTTACTTAGCTCCTACAATGAGCAGTTCTTC.

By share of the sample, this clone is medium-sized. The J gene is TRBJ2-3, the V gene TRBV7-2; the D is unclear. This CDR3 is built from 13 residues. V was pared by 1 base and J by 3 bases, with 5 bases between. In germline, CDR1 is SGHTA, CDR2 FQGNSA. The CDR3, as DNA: TGTGCCAGCAGCTTAGTAGGGACAGATACGCAGTATTTT. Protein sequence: CASSLVGTDTQYF.

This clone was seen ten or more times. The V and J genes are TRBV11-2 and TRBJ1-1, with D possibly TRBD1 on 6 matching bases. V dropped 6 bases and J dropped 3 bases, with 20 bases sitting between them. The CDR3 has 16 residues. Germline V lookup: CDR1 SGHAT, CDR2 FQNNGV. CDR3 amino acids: CASSSRGSGRHTEAFF. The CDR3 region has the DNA TGTGCCAGCAGTTCAAGGGGGTCGGGACGCCACACTGAAGCTTTCTTT. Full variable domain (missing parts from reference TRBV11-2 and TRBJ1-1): EAGVAQSPRYKIIEKRQSVAFWCNPISGHATLYWYQQILGQGPKLLIQFQNNGVVDDSQLPKDRFSAERLKGVDSTLKIQPAKLEDSAVYLCASSSRGSGRHTEAFFGQGTRLTVV.

CDR3: CASSYSRKNTYEQYF. The DNA of the CDR3 is TGTGCCAGCAGTTACTCGCGGAAGAATACCTACGAGCAGTACTTC. V is TRBV6-6 and J is TRBJ2-7, with D uncertain. CDR1 MNHNY and CDR2 SVGAGI come from the germline V gene (reference sequence). The CDR3 is 15 amino acids. With 0 bases removed from V and 2 bases from J, the gap between germline ends came to 11 bases.

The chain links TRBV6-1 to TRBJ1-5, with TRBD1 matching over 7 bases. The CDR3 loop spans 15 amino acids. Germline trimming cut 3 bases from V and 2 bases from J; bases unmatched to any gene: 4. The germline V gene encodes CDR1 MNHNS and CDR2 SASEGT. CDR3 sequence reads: CASSETGMGNQPQHF. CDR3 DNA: TGTGCCAGCAGTGAGACAGGGATGGGCAATCAGCCCCAGCATTTT.

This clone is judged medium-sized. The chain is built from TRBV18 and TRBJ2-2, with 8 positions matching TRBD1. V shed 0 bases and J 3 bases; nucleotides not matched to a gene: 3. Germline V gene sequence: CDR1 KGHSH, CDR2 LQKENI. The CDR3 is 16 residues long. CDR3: CASSPPRQGYTGELFF. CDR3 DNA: TGTGCCAGCTCACCACCAAGACAGGGGTACACCGGGGAGCTGTTTTTT.

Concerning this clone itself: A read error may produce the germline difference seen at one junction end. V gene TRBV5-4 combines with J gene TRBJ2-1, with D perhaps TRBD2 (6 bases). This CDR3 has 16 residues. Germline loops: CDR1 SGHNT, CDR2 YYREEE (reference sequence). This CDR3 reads CAISSRTIGEVDEQFF. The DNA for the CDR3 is TGCGCCATCAGCTCAAGGACTATCGGGGAAGTCGATGAGCAGTTCTTC.

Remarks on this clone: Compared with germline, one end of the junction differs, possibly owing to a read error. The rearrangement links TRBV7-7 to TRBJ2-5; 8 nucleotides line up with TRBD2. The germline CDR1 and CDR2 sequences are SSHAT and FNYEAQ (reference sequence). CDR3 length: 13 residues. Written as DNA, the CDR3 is TGTGCTAGCAGCTTCGAACTAGCGGAAACCCAGTACTTC. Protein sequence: CASSFELAETQYF.

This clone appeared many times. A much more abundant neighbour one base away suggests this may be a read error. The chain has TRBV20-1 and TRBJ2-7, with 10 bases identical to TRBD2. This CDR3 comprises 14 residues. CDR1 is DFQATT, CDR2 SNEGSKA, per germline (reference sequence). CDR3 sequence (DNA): TGCAGTGCTGGAGATCCTAGCGGGAGCTTCGAGCAGTACTTC. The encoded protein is CSAGDPSGSFEQYF.